This is a list of T cell receptor beta chains from one sample in a study of shared clonotypes between healthy human individuals. Assay used: immunoSEQ multiplex PCR; TCRdb lists only in-frame clones, some missing. Of roughly 1,100,000 clones detected, more than 60% appear once; the ten largest clones hold approximately 1.5%. Sequenced material: memory CD4+ T cells sorted from blood. These receptors came from a man in his late teens or twenties in good health. Both conserved end residues are part of each CDR3. A D gene is named only where the DNA matches it firmly. Size tells how often a clone was seen (once, few, many) or the class of an expanded clone, and some rows leave it out.

TRBV5-8,TRBJ1-5,.,.,CASSSGQHSNQPQHF,TGTGCCAGCAGCTCCGGACAGCATAGCAATCAGCCCCAGCATTTT
TRBV5-6,TRBJ1-4,.,.,CASSFRVNEKLFF,TGTGCCAGCAGCTTTCGGGTTAATGAAAAACTGTTTTTT
TRBV10-1,TRBJ1-1,.,.,CASRRTENTEAFF,TGCGCCAGCAGACGGACGGAGAACACTGAAGCTTTCTTT
TRBV10-3,TRBJ2-5,.,TRBD1,CAIGTVRETQYF,TGTGCCATAGGGACAGTGCGGGAGACCCAGTACTTC
TRBV19,TRBJ1-5,many,.,CASSLSAQVNQPQHF,TGTGCCAGTAGTTTAAGTGCACAGGTCAATCAGCCCCAGCATTTT
TRBV5-5,TRBJ2-2,many,TRBD1,CASSPGQGAPTGELFF,TGTGCCAGCAGCCCGGGACAGGGGGCCCCCACCGGGGAGCTGTTTTTT
TRBV5-4,TRBJ2-2,.,TRBD1,CASSLGGTGGAGELFF,TGTGCCAGCAGCTTGGGTGGGACAGGGGGTGCCGGGGAGCTGTTTTTT
TRBV5-4,TRBJ2-1,.,.,CAFQGIVSYNEQFF,TGTGCCTTCCAGGGGATAGTCTCCTACAATGAGCAGTTCTTC
TRBV7-3,TRBJ2-3,.,.,CASARGAGTDTQYF,TGTGCCAGCGCCAGGGGGGCCGGCACAGATACGCAGTATTTT
TRBV27,TRBJ1-1,few,TRBD1,CASRRQGTEAFF,TGTGCCAGCAGGCGACAGGGCACTGAAGCTTTCTTT
TRBV27,TRBJ1-5,once,.,CASSYTSGFGNQPQHF,TGTGCCAGCAGCTACACCTCAGGGTTTGGGAATCAGCCCCAGCATTTT
TRBV13,TRBJ1-2,.,TRBD1,CASSLVLKGADYGYTF,TGTGCCAGCAGCTTAGTGCTAAAGGGGGCCGACTATGGCTACACCTTC
TRBV28,TRBJ1-2,.,.,CASSPASYGYTF,TGTGCCAGCAGTCCCGCAAGCTATGGCTACACCTTC
TRBV6-1,TRBJ1-1,once,.,CASRQGGGTEAFF,TGTGCCAGCAGACAGGGCGGCGGCACTGAAGCTTTCTTT
TRBV10-3,TRBJ2-1,.,.,CAISGRETGHNEQFF,TGTGCCATCAGTGGACGCGAGACAGGACACAATGAGCAGTTCTTC
TRBV29-1,TRBJ2-1,.,.,CSVDWGGATNEQFF,TGCAGCGTTGATTGGGGGGGGGCAACCAATGAGCAGTTCTTC
TRBV30,TRBJ1-1,.,.,CAWSNGRFEAFF,TGTGCCTGGAGTAATGGGAGGTTCGAAGCTTTCTTT
TRBV2,TRBJ2-7,.,TRBD1,CASSETGTGSYEQYF,TGTGCCAGCAGTGAAACCGGGACAGGGAGCTACGAGCAGTACTTC
TRBV5-1,TRBJ2-1,.,.,CASSRQGSGAYNEQFF,TGCGCCAGCAGCCGTCAGGGGTCAGGAGCTTACAATGAGCAGTTCTTC
TRBV23-1,TRBJ2-1,.,.,CASSPLETAGQPKFF,TGCGCCAGCAGTCCACTTGAGACCGCGGGACAGCCAAAGTTCTTC
TRBV7-2,TRBJ2-5,.,TRBD1,CASSSKTGTGWETQYF,TGTGCCAGCAGCTCAAAAACCGGGACAGGGTGGGAGACCCAGTACTTC
TRBV9,TRBJ1-3,.,.,CASSGSPVGGNTIYF,TGTGCCAGCAGCGGATCCCCGGTGGGAGGAAACACCATATATTTT
TRBV7-2,TRBJ2-1,once,.,CASSPTGVEQFF,TGTGCCAGCAGCCCCACGGGAGTAGAGCAGTTCTTC
TRBV2,TRBJ2-3,.,.,CASSERLVPDTQYF,TGTGCCAGCAGTGAAAGACTAGTCCCAGATACGCAGTATTTT
TRBV10-3,TRBJ2-1,.,.,CAISSNNEQFF,TGTGCCATCAGTTCCAACAATGAGCAGTTCTTC
TRBV6-6,TRBJ2-1,.,TRBD2,CASSSPSGGSYNEQFF,TGTGCCAGCAGTTCTCCTAGCGGGGGCTCCTACAATGAGCAGTTCTTC
TRBV5-4,TRBJ1-3,.,.,CASGRGSGNTIYF,TGTGCCAGCGGACGTGGCTCTGGAAACACCATATATTTT
TRBV7-6,TRBJ2-7,.,TRBD2,CASSWQREGTYEQYF,TGTGCCAGCAGCTGGCAGCGGGAGGGCACGTACGAGCAGTACTTC
TRBV5-1,TRBJ1-1,.,.,CASSSQVLNTEAFF,TGCGCCAGCAGCTCGCAAGTACTGAACACTGAAGCTTTCTTT
TRBV27,TRBJ2-2,.,.,CASSVKSPPGTGELFF,TGTGCCAGCAGTGTAAAGAGCCCCCCGGGCACCGGGGAGCTGTTTTTT
TRBV7-9,TRBJ2-7,.,.,CASSVGQGADF,.
TRBV28,TRBJ2-7,.,TRBD2,CASSLAYRGGVYEQYF,TGTGCCAGCAGTTTAGCGTATAGGGGAGGGGTCTACGAGCAGTACTTC
TRBV7-3,TRBJ2-3,.,.,CASSLIGDTQYF,TGTGCCAGCAGCTTAATAGGAGATACGCAGTATTTT
TRBV10-3,TRBJ1-2,.,TRBD1,CAISATGQHYGYTF,TGTGCCATCAGTGCGACAGGGCAACACTATGGCTACACCTTC
TRBV6-1,TRBJ1-5,.,.,CASSEATGIWSNQPQHF,TGTGCCAGCAGTGAAGCGACAGGAATTTGGAGCAATCAGCCCCAGCATTTT
TRBV6-6,TRBJ2-7,.,.,CASTPAATQYEQYF,TGTGCCAGCACCCCAGCCGCGACTCAATACGAGCAGTACTTC
TRBV30,TRBJ2-3,.,TRBD2,CAWSVLAGATDTQYF,TGTGCCTGGAGTGTACTAGCGGGAGCAACAGATACGCAGTATTTT
TRBV4-3,TRBJ1-2,.,TRBD1,CASSQPGGYGYTF,TGCGCCAGCAGCCAACCAGGGGGATATGGCTACACCTTC
TRBV2,TRBJ1-6,.,TRBD1,CASGPGQAYNSPLHF,TGTGCCAGCGGACCGGGACAGGCTTATAATTCACCCCTCCACTTT
TRBV5-8,TRBJ2-3,.,.,CASSNGQLVTDTQYF,TGTGCCAGCAGCAATGGACAGTTAGTCACAGATACGCAGTATTTT
TRBV6-5,TRBJ1-5,.,.,CASRPYSNQPQHF,TGTGCCAGCAGGCCCTATAGCAATCAGCCCCAGCATTTT